This T cell receptor beta chain was obtained from a study of shared clonotypes between healthy human individuals. V gave up 6 bases and J gave up 4 bases, with 16 bases separating them. Germline lookup yields CDR1 SGDLS and CDR2 YYNGEE. This CDR3 has 14 amino acids. Only in-frame clones appear in the TCRdb table, and some are missing; sequencing was by immunoSEQ multiplex PCR. The data hold 450,000 to 650,000 clones, with about 80% observed a single time. Sequenced material: PBMCs. The chain is built from TRBV9 and TRBJ1-2; possible D gene TRBD1, 5 bases. The receptor was derived from a woman aged 40 to 50 in good health. Some clones in this sample may be carry-over from other donors' samples. CDR3 amino acids: CASTPREIIYGYTF. The CDR3, as DNA: TGTGCCAGCACCCCCAGGGAAATCATCTATGGCTACACCTTC. The full variable domain, in which reference TRBV9 and TRBJ1-2 provide the parts outside the CDR3, is DSGVTQTPKHLITATGQRVTLRCSPRSGDLSVYWYQQSLDQGLQFLIQYYNGEERAKGNILERFSAQQFPDLHSELNLSSLELGDSALYFCASTPREIIYGYTFGSGTRLTVV.